This T cell receptor (beta chain) was profiled in a study of blood T cells in healthy people across ages. Study outcomes and limitations: Estimated diversity across one million T cells was deemed an underestimate.

V dropped 1 base and J dropped 3 bases, with 12 bases sitting between them. This CDR3 is 15 amino acids long. Per germline, CDR1 SGHVS and CDR2 FQNEAQ. This clonotype came up a few times. Its antigen is not identified. Next came a second PCR, run for about 7 to 11 cycles, which used a sample-barcoded 5' primer along with a J-beta primer mix. TCRdb recomputed calls from the 5' RACE reads with MiXCR, one row per CDR3 protein. Of approximately 780,000 distinct CDR3 sequences listed, under 30% are singletons. The same specimen was also included in a second study, on T cells of mothers and their children. That study adds: The study sampled a few healthy Caucasian mothers and their six children. Random nucleotides (2-4) and sample barcodes were added by the M1S primer used in the second PCR.

This chain connects TRBV7-8 to TRBJ2-5, with a weak D call TRBD2 (6 bases). Sequenced sample: blood. This TCR was sampled from a boy younger than 18 in good health. CDR3 in amino acids: CASSLGPASEETQYF. The CDR3 coding sequence is TGTGCCAGCAGCTTAGGCCCAGCTAGCGAAGAGACCCAGTACTTC.